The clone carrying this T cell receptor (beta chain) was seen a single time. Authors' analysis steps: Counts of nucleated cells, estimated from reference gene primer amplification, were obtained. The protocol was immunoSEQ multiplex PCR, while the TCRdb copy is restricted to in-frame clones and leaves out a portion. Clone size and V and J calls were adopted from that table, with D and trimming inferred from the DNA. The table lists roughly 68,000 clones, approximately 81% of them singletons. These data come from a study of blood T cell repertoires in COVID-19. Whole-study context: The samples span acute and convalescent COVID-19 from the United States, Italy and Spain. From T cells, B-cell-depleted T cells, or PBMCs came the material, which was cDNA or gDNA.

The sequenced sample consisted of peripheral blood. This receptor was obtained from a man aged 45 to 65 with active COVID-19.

The CDR3 region is CASSLAGQGYEQYF. For the CDR3, the DNA is TGTGCCAGCAGCTTAGCTGGACAGGGATACGAGCAGTACTTC. The V and J genes are TRBV13 and TRBJ2-7; TRBD1 agrees at 8 bases. CDR3 length: 14 residues. V lost 1 base, J lost 4 bases, and 3 bases stayed unmatched. The germline CDR1 and CDR2 sequences are PRHDT and FYEKMQ (reference sequence). Together with reference TRBV13 and TRBJ2-7, the CDR3 gives the full variable domain: AAGVIQSPRHLIKEKRETATLKCYPIPRHDTVYWYQQGPGQDPQFLISFYEKMQSDKGSIPDRFSAQQFSDYHSELNMSSLELGDSALYFCASSLAGQGYEQYFGPGTRLTVT.